Below, 26 T cell receptor beta chains from the same sample are listed, as sequenced in a study of T cell repertoires in cytomegalovirus infection. Each CDR3 protein is one row after TCRdb ran MiXCR on the reads. The sample shows 180,000 or so distinct CDR3 sequences, about a sixth of them seen only once. Material: CD8+ T cells from PBMCs. The source is a human donor in good health (CMV status not recorded). Some clones in this sample may be carry-over from other donors' samples.

The chain uses TRBV7-2 and TRBJ2-7; D is unclear. The ends were cut back, 5 bases at V and 0 bases at J, with 14 bases in the middle. Germline V gene data show CDR1 as SGHTA and CDR2 as FQGNSA. The CDR3 length is 15 residues. DNA for the CDR3: TGTGCCAGCAGCCCAACAGCCTTAAGCTCCTACGAGCAGTACTTC. This encodes CASSPTALSSYEQYF.

The chain has TRBV3-1 and TRBJ2-1, with D maybe TRBD2 (7 bases). CDR1 LGHDT and CDR2 YNNKEL come from the germline V gene (reference sequence). V was trimmed by 3 bases and J by 7 bases, leaving 16 bases between them. The CDR3 contains 15 residues. For the CDR3, the DNA is TGTGCCAGCAGCCATGGGCGGGGGCTCCGGAATGAGCAGTTCTTC. The encoded protein is CASSHGRGLRNEQFF.

This clonotype was detected only once. The rearrangement links TRBV12-3 or TRBV12-4 to TRBJ2-7; 9 nucleotides line up with TRBD1. CDR3 length: 15 residues. V gave up 7 bases and J gave up 4 bases; unmatched junction bases: 11. CDR3 DNA: TGTGCCAGCACCGAGGCGGGGACAGGGATTTACGAGCAGTACTTC. Amino acids: CASTEAGTGIYEQYF.

This chain links TRBV6-2 or TRBV6-3 with TRBJ1-5; perhaps TRBD1 as D (5 bases). From germline, CDR1 is MNHEY and CDR2 SVGEGT. The ends were cut back, 7 bases at V and 4 bases at J, with 14 bases in the middle. The CDR3 has 14 residues. The CDR3 here is CASTDGGWNQPQHF. CDR3 in DNA: TGTGCCAGCACCGACGGGGGGTGGAATCAGCCCCAGCATTTT.

Only a few counts were recorded for this clonotype. The chain links TRBV7-9 to TRBJ2-5, with 10 bases fitting TRBD1. The J segment lost 4 bases and the V segment lost 7 bases, leaving 12 bases of the junction unmatched. This CDR3 region has 16 residues. Germline CDR1 reads SEHNR; CDR2 reads FQNEAQ (reference sequence). This CDR3 is CASMLTSGQGRETQYF. CDR3 coding DNA: TGTGCCAGCATGCTAACCTCGGGACAGGGGCGAGAGACCCAGTACTTC.

This clonotype was found a few times. This sequence joins TRBV6-1 and TRBJ1-1; tentatively, D is TRBD1 (5 bases). V lost 3 bases, J lost 0 bases, and 20 bases lay in between. Germline V CDR1 and CDR2: MNHNS, SASEGT. The CDR3 runs to 18 residues. DNA of the CDR3: TGTGCCAGCAGTGACTTTACGGTTTCTTGGGGCATGAACACTGAAGCTTTCTTT. This translates into CASSDFTVSWGMNTEAFF.

This clonotype was seen more than once but under ten times. The gene calls are TRBV13 and TRBJ2-5; the D call may be TRBD1 or TRBD2 (5 bases each). Trimming shortened V by 5 bases and J by 5 bases, and 21 bases separated the two germline ends. Per the germline V gene, CDR1 is PRHDT and CDR2 is FYEKMQ (reference sequence). CDR3 length: 16 residues. CDR3 residues: CASSPWGSVAGETQYF. The DNA for the CDR3 is TGTGCCAGCAGCCCTTGGGGGTCGGTAGCCGGTGAGACCCAGTACTTC.

The V and J genes are TRBV11-2 and TRBJ2-7; 8 positions agree with TRBD1. After removal of 4 bases from V and 9 bases from J, the junction contained 11 bases not matched to a gene. Germline loops: CDR1 SGHAT, CDR2 FQNNGV. There are 14 residues in the CDR3. For the CDR3, the DNA is TGTGCCAGCAGCTCGAGTCCAGGGGGCTCTCTGCAGTACTTC. Its protein is CASSSSPGGSLQYF.

Only a few counts were recorded for this clonotype. The V and J genes are TRBV7-9 and TRBJ2-5; no clear D gene. Trimming left V 1 base short and J 3 bases short, with 9 bases between. The germline CDR1 and CDR2 sequences are SEHNR and FQNEAQ (reference sequence). The CDR3 sequence is 14 residues long. The CDR3 sequence is CASSLDYGEETQYF. CDR3 in DNA: TGTGCCAGCAGCTTAGATTACGGAGAAGAGACCCAGTACTTC.

This clonotype was seen a handful of times. The rearrangement joins TRBV7-8 to TRBJ1-1, with a possible D match to TRBD1 (6 bases). Per germline, CDR1 SGHVS and CDR2 FQNEAQ. This CDR3 has 15 residues. Trimming stripped 2 bases from V and 4 bases from J, with 14 bases between. The CDR3 reads CASSLSGAAGTEAFF. The CDR3 bases are TGTGCCAGCAGCTTATCGGGGGCCGCGGGCACTGAAGCTTTCTTT.

The chain is built from TRBV6-1 and TRBJ2-3; D might be TRBD2 (5 bases). This CDR3 contains 14 residues. CDR1 and CDR2 from the germline V gene are MNHNS and SASEGT. The V and J ends lost 3 bases and 6 bases respectively, with 13 bases between them. DNA for the CDR3: TGTGCCAGCAGTGAGCTAGGGCCTAGCGATACGCAGTATTTT. It translates to CASSELGPSDTQYF.

This clonotype was seen a handful of times. The chain has TRBV7-2 and TRBJ1-3; D not resolved. The CDR3 loop spans 15 amino acids. Deletions cut 1 base from V and 2 bases from J, with 9 bases between. Germline loops: CDR1 SGHTA, CDR2 FQGNSA. CDR3 amino acids: CASSLGVGTGNTIYF. Here the CDR3 DNA reads TGTGCCAGCAGCTTAGGGGTAGGGACTGGAAACACCATATATTTT. The full variable domain, rest sourced from reference TRBV7-2 and TRBJ1-3, is GAGVSQSPSNKVTEKGKDVELRCDPISGHTALYWYRQSLGQGLEFLIYFQGNSAPDKSGLPSDRFSAERTGGSVSTLTIQRTQQEDSAVYLCASSLGVGTGNTIYFGEGSWLTVV.

This sequence joins TRBV7-9 and TRBJ2-7, with 7 bases fitting TRBD1. Germline V lookup: CDR1 SEHNR, CDR2 FQNEAQ (reference sequence). V lost 2 bases and J lost 4; bases outside the gene matches: 11. CDR3 length: 16 residues. The CDR3 here is CASSLRGQPFVYEQYF. CDR3 DNA sequence: TGTGCCAGCAGCTTACGGGGACAGCCCTTCGTTTACGAGCAGTACTTC.

This clonotype was counted ten times or more. The chain has TRBV7-2 and TRBJ1-2, with 11 bases aligning to TRBD1. CDR1 is SGHTA, CDR2 FQGNSA, per germline. CDR3 length: 15 residues. The V segment lost 2 bases and the J segment 3 bases; nucleotides outside the gene matches: 2. CDR3 in DNA: TGTGCCAGCAGCTTACGGACAGGGGGCGACTATGGCTACACCTTC. Its protein product is CASSLRTGGDYGYTF.

This clonotype was detected a few times. The chain is built from TRBV20-1 and TRBJ1-1; D gene uncertain. CDR3 size: 12 residues. The germline CDR1 and CDR2 sequences are DFQATT and SNEGSKA (reference sequence). V lost 3 bases to trimming and J lost 8 bases, with 13 bases between them. The CDR3 DNA sequence: TGCAGTGCTAGTGTGGGCCTACAGGAAGCTTTCTTT. Protein product: CSASVGLQEAFF.

This clonotype was seen a handful of times. The chain employs TRBV28 and TRBJ2-2; D is unclear. Germline V gene data show CDR1 as MDHEN and CDR2 as SYDVKM. V gave up 1 base and J gave up 9 bases, with 12 bases separating them. The CDR3 extends over 14 amino acids. The CDR3 protein is CASSLLAKGRELFF. The CDR3 bases are TGTGCCAGCAGTTTATTAGCTAAGGGCCGGGAGCTGTTTTTT.

The CDR3 spells CASSQVVGGPDSRYEQYF. CDR3 bases: TGCGCCAGCAGCCAAGTTGTGGGGGGCCCAGACAGCCGCTACGAGCAGTACTTC. V gene TRBV4-1 combines with J gene TRBJ2-7; D possibly matches TRBD1 or TRBD2 (6 bases each). The germline V gene has CDR1 MGHRA and CDR2 YSYEKL. CDR3 length: 18 amino acids. Trimming left V 1 base short and J 3 bases short, with 22 bases between.

This clonotype was counted at least ten times. The chain carries TRBV7-9 and TRBJ1-1, with a possible D match to TRBD1 (5 bases). CDR3 length: 15 residues. Germline V gene sequence: CDR1 SEHNR, CDR2 FQNEAQ (reference sequence). V was clipped by 5 bases and J by 0 bases, with 13 bases between them. CDR3 amino acids: CASSARDRLNTEAFF. Written as DNA, the CDR3 is TGTGCCAGCAGCGCCCGGGACCGTCTGAACACTGAAGCTTTCTTT. Based on the CDR3 plus reference TRBV7-9 and TRBJ1-1, the full variable domain is DTGVSQNPRHKITKRGQNVTFRCDPISEHNRLYWYRQTLGQGPEFLTYFQNEAQLEKSRLLSDRFSAERPKGSFSTLEIQRTEQGDSAMYLCASSARDRLNTEAFFGQGTRLTVV.

This clonotype was counted only a few times. The chain carries TRBV7-6 and TRBJ1-1; tentative D call: TRBD1 (6 bases). The CDR3 covers 15 residues. Trimming removed 4 bases from V and 0 bases from J, with 12 bases in between. The V gene's germline CDR1 is SGHVS and CDR2 FNYEAQ. CDR3 coding DNA: TGTGCCAGCAGCTCTCAAGGGGGTATGAACACTGAAGCTTTCTTT. This gives the protein CASSSQGGMNTEAFF.

This clonotype was detected only a few times. This chain links TRBV2 with TRBJ2-1, with 9 bases aligning to TRBD1. CDR3 length: 16 residues. Germline V gene lookup returns CDR1 SNHLY and CDR2 FYNNEI. V trimming: 6 bases; J trimming: 0 bases; junction bases outside the gene matches: 6. The DNA of the CDR3 is TGTGCCAGCAGAACGGGACAGGGCAACTCCTACAATGAGCAGTTCTTC. Protein: CASRTGQGNSYNEQFF. The full variable domain, completed using reference TRBV2 and TRBJ2-1, is EPEVTQTPSHQVTQMGQEVILRCVPISNHLYFYWYRQILGQKVEFLVSFYNNEISEKSEIFDDQFSVERPDGSNFTLKIRSTKLEDSAMYFCASRTGQGNSYNEQFFGPGTRLTVL.

This sequence joins TRBV6-5 and TRBJ2-2; 9 nucleotides match TRBD1. J was trimmed by 0 bases and V by 6 bases; bases with no gene match: 2. Germline V gene lookup returns CDR1 MNHEY and CDR2 SVGAGI. There are 15 residues in the CDR3. The CDR3 reads CASRNRGPNTGELFF. In DNA form, the CDR3 reads TGTGCCAGCAGGAACAGGGGGCCGAACACCGGGGAGCTGTTTTTT.

The sample holds a few counts of this clonotype. J is TRBJ2-3 and V is TRBV7-2; D ambiguous. Germline V gene sequence: CDR1 SGHTA, CDR2 FQGNSA. The V end was cut by 4 bases, the J end by 7 bases, with 6 bases between. The CDR3 consists of 11 residues. The chain's CDR3 is CASSSSYTQYF. CDR3 nucleotides: TGTGCCAGCAGCTCATCTTATACGCAGTATTTT.

The chain joins TRBV20-1 to TRBJ2-5; 10 bases fit TRBD1. J lost 1 base, V lost 6 bases, and 8 bases had no gene match. The CDR3 is 15 residues long. Looked up from germline, CDR1 is DFQATT and CDR2 is SNEGSKA (reference sequence). Here the CDR3 DNA reads TGCAGTGCCCGAGGAGGGACAGGGGCCCAAGAGACCCAGTACTTC. It translates to CSARGGTGAQETQYF.

The rearrangement joins TRBV11-2 to TRBJ2-2, with D uncertain. This CDR3 has 19 residues. Between the trimmed V and J ends, which lost 1 base and 2 bases, there was a span of 20 bases. The V gene's germline CDR1 is SGHAT and CDR2 FQNNGV. The DNA for the CDR3 is TGTGCCAGCAGCTTAGTTCTTCAGGCCATTGTAGTAAACACCGGGGAGCTGTTTTTT. This translates into CASSLVLQAIVVNTGELFF.

J is TRBJ1-4 and V is TRBV12-3 or TRBV12-4; tentative D call: TRBD1 (6 bases). The germline V and J ends were trimmed by 3 bases and 4 bases, with 12 bases remaining between them. The CDR3 runs to 15 residues. CDR3 residues: CASSLLDRNNEKLFF. CDR3 sequence (DNA): TGTGCCAGCAGTTTGCTCGACAGGAATAATGAAAAACTGTTTTTT.

This chain uses TRBV28 with TRBJ1-1; D gene unclear. With 3 bases removed from V and 10 bases from J, the gap between germline ends came to 12 bases. Germline lookup yields CDR1 MDHEN and CDR2 SYDVKM. This CDR3 has 12 residues. This chain's CDR3 is CASSFGTPGAFF. The CDR3 nucleotides are TGTGCCAGCAGTTTCGGAACCCCGGGAGCTTTCTTT.